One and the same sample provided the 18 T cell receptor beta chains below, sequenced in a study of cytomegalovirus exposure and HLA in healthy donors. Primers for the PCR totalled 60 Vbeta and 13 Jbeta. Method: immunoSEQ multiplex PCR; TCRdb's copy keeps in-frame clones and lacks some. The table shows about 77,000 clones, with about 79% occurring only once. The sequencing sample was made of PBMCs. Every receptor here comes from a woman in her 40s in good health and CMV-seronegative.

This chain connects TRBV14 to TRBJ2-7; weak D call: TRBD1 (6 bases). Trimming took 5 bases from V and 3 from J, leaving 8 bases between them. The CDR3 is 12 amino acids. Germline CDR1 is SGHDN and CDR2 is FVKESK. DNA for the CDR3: TGTGCCAGCAGCTTGACAGGCTACGAGCAGTACTTC. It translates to CASSLTGYEQYF. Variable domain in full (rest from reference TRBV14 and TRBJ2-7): EAGVTQFPSHSVIEKGQTVTLRCDPISGHDNLYWYRRVMGKEIKFLLHFVKESKQDESGMPNNRFLAERTGGTYSTLKVQPAELEDSGVYFCASSLTGYEQYFGPGTRLTVT.

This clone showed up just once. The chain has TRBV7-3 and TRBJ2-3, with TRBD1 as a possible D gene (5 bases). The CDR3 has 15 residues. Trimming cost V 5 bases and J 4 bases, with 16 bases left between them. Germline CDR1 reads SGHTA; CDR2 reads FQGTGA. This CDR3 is CASSLTHDSPDTQYF. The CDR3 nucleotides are TGTGCCAGCAGCCTTACACACGACAGTCCAGATACGCAGTATTTT.

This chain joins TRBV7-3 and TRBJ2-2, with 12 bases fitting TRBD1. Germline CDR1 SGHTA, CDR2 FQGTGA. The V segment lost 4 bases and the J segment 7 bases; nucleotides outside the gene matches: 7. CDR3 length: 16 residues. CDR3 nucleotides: TGTGCCAGCAGCTCCAGAGGGACAGGGGGCGGCGGGGAGCTGTTTTTT. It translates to CASSSRGTGGGGELFF.

Written as DNA, the CDR3 is TGTGCCAGCAGCTTAGGCCCGGTGGGCTACACCTTC. Translated: CASSLGPVGYTF. This chain joins TRBV13 and TRBJ1-2; D remains unclear. The CDR3 is made up of 12 amino acids. Trimming took 0 bases from V and 8 from J, leaving 7 bases between them. Germline CDR1 PRHDT, CDR2 FYEKMQ (reference sequence).

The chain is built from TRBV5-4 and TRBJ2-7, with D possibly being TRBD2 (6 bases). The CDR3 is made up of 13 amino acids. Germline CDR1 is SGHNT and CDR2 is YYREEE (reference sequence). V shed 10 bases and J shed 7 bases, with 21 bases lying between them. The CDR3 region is CAGSTGTWGEQYF. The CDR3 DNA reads TGTGCCGGATCAACCGGGACTTGGGGGGAGCAGTACTTC. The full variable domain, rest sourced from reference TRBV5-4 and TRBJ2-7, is ETGVTQSPTHLIKTRGQQVTLRCSSQSGHNTVSWYQQALGQGPQFIFQYYREEENGRGNFPPRFSGLQFPNYSSELNVNALELDDSALYLCAGSTGTWGEQYFGPGTRLTVT.

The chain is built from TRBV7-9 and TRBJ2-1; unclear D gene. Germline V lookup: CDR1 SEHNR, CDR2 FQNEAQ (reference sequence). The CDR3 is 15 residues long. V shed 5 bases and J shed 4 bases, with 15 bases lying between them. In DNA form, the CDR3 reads TGTGCCAGCAGCCCAACTCCCGGGTCTTACAATGAGCAGTTCTTC. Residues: CASSPTPGSYNEQFF. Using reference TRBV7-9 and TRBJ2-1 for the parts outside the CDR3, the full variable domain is DTGVSQNPRHKITKRGQNVTFRCDPISEHNRLYWYRQTLGQGPEFLTYFQNEAQLEKSRLLSDRFSAERPKGSFSTLEIQRTEQGDSAMYLCASSPTPGSYNEQFFGPGTRLTVL.

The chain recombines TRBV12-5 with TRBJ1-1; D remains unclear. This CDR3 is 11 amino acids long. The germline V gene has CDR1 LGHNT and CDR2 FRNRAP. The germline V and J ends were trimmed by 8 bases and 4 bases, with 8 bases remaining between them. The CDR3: CASHVATEAFF. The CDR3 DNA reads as TGTGCTAGTCATGTGGCCACTGAAGCTTTCTTT.

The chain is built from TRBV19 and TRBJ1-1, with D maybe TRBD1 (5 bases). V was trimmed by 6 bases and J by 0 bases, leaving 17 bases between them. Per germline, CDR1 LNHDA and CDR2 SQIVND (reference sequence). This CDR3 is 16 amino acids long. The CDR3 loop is CASRLFRPGMNTEAFF. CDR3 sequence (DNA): TGTGCCAGTAGGCTTTTCCGGCCAGGGATGAACACTGAAGCTTTCTTT.

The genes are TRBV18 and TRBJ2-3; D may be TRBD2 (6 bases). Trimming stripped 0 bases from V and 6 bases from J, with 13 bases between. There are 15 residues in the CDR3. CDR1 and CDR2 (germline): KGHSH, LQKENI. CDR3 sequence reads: CASSPPSAGRDTQYF. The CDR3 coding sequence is TGTGCCAGCTCACCACCGTCCGCGGGACGGGATACGCAGTATTTT.

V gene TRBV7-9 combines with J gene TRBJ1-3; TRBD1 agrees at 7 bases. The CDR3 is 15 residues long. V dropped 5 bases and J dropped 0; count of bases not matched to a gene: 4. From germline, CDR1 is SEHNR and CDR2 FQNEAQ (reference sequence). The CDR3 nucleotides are TGTGCCAGCAGCCTCAGGGGGAACTCTGGAAACACCATATATTTT. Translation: CASSLRGNSGNTIYF.

The CDR3, as DNA: TGTGCCAGCAGCTTGGGGGGTGAGCAGTTCTTC. This gives the protein CASSLGGEQFF. This chain links TRBV7-2 with TRBJ2-1; a possible D gene is TRBD2 (6 bases). Trimming removed 3 bases at V and 9 bases at J, with 6 bases between. The CDR3 has 11 residues. Germline lookup yields CDR1 SGHTA and CDR2 FQGNSA.

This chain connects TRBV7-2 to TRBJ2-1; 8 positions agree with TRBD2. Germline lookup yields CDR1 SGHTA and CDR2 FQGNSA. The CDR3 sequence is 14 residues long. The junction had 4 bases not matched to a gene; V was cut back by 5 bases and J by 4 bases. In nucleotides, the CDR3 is TGTGCCAGCAGCCCCGGGGGGGATTACAATGAGCAGTTCTTC. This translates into CASSPGGDYNEQFF.

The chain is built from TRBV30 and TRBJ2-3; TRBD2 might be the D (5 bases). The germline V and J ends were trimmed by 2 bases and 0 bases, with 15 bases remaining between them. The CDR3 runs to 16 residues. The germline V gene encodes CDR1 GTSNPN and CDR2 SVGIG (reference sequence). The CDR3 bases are TGTGCCTGGAGTAGGGTTCTAGCAACTAGCACAGATACGCAGTATTTT. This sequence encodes CAWSRVLATSTDTQYF.

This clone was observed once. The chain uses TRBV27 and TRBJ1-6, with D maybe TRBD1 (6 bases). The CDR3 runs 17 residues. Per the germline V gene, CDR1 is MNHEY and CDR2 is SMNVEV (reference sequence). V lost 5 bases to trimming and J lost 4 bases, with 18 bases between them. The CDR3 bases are TGTGCCAGCAGTGCCACCGGGACACAGCATTATAATTCACCCCTCCACTTT. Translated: CASSATGTQHYNSPLHF.

The CDR3 DNA sequence: TGTGCCAGCAGCCAGGACAGGGGTTTCGGTTCCGGCTACACCTTC. This gives the protein CASSQDRGFGSGYTF. V is TRBV4-2 and J is TRBJ1-2; 9 nucleotides match TRBD1. Germline V lookup: CDR1 LGHNA, CDR2 YNFKEQ. CDR3 length: 15 amino acids. Germline trimming cut 3 bases from V and 8 bases from J; bases unmatched to any gene: 10.

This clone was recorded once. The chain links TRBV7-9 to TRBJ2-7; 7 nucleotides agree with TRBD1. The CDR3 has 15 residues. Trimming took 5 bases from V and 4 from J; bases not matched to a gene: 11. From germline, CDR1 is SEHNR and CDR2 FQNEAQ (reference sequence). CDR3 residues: CASSLDRVYEYEQYF. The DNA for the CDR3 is TGTGCCAGCAGCCTTGACAGGGTGTATGAATACGAGCAGTACTTC.

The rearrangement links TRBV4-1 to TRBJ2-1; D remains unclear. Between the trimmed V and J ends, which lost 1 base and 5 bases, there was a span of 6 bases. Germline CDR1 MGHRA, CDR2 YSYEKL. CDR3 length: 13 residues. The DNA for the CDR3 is TGCGCCAGCAGCCAAGTGAGCGACAATGAGCAGTTCTTC. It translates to CASSQVSDNEQFF.

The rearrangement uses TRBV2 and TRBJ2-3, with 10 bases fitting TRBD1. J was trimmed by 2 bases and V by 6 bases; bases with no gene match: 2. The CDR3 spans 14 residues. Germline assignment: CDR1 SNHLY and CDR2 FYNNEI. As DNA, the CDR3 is TGTGCCAGCAGGGGACAGGGGCTCACAGATACGCAGTATTTT. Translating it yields CASRGQGLTDTQYF.